This T cell receptor (beta chain) was sequenced for a study of blood T cells in healthy people across ages. Study conclusions and caveats: Changes in expanded clonotypes were possibly confounded, as the CMV status of donors was unknown. More naive CD4+ cells and higher diversity were found in long-lived than in aged donors.

The second PCR ran about 6 to 12 cycles with a sample-barcoded 5' primer and J-beta primers. Tags on each cDNA molecule came from a template-switch adaptor with 12 random nucleotides. TCRdb recomputed calls from the 5' RACE reads with MiXCR, one row per CDR3 protein. In the table there are 1.5 million to 2 million distinct CDR3 sequences, about 39% of which are singletons. They isolated at least 6 million PBMCs from each sample. The V end was cut by 2 bases, the J end by 1 base, with 5 bases between. CDR3 length: 13 residues. This clonotype was observed many times. Antigen specificity is unknown. The TCR was taken from a human donor in good health. This chain uses TRBV12-3 or TRBV12-4 with TRBJ2-5; D not certain. The sequencing input was blood. The chain's CDR3 is CASSLRIQETQYF. The CDR3 DNA sequence: TGTGCCAGCAGTTTACGCATCCAAGAGACCCAGTACTTC.